This T cell receptor beta chain is from a study of blood T cell repertoires in COVID-19. Study information: Acute and convalescent COVID-19 specimens originated in the United States, Italy and Spain. T cells, B-cell-depleted T cells, or PBMCs provided the cDNA or gDNA that served as material.

V lost 1 base to trimming and J lost 5 bases; unmatched junction nucleotides: 7. CDR3 size: 15 residues. Per the germline V gene, CDR1 is SGHRS and CDR2 is YFSETQ. As handled by the study authors: From reference gene primer amplification, estimates of nucleated cell counts were derived. The repertoire was sequenced with immunoSEQ multiplex PCR; TCRdb's copy has only in-frame clones and lacks some. The V and J calls and clone size come from that table; D and trimming were worked out from the DNA. Among some 150,000 clones, about 83% were seen once, and the ten largest hold roughly 3.7%. The chain employs TRBV5-1 and TRBJ2-3, with 7 bases that match TRBD2. The source material was peripheral blood. The receptor's source is a man younger than 35 with active or convalescent COVID-19. For the CDR3, the DNA is TGCGCCAGCAGCTTGCGCGGGGAGGGTAGAGATACGCAGTATTTT. It encodes CASSLRGEGRDTQYF.